These T cell receptor beta chains were read from a single sample in a study of technical replicates of blood from a handful of donors. Assay used: immunoSEQ multiplex PCR; TCRdb lists only in-frame clones, some missing. The sample comprises roughly 100,000 clones, more than 85% of which are singletons, and 0.34% rests with the top ten. The sequenced material came from T cells isolated from PBMCs. The source of these receptors is a human donor in good health. The CDR3 runs from the conserved cysteine through the conserved F or W. The D gene is left open where the match is weak. A clone size is listed for some rows: how often the clone was seen (once, few, many), or a class if it is expanded.

D: .
V: TRBV7-9
J: TRBJ1-5
size: .
DNA: TGTGCCAGCAGCTTAGGGGGGCATCAGCCCCAGCATTTT
CDR3: CASSLGGHQPQHF

D: TRBD1
V: TRBV2
J: TRBJ1-2
size: .
DNA: TGTGCCAGCAGACTTATCGCCGGGACAGGGGTCGGCTACACCTTC
CDR3: CASRLIAGTGVGYTF

D: TRBD2
V: TRBV27
J: TRBJ2-3
size: .
DNA: TGTGCCAGCAGTCCGACTAGCGGGAGGACAGATACGCAGTATTTT
CDR3: CASSPTSGRTDTQYF

D: TRBD1
V: TRBV6-5
J: TRBJ2-1
size: .
DNA: TGTGCCAGCAGGGAACAGGGGAAGCCCTACAATGAGCAGTTCTTC
CDR3: CASREQGKPYNEQFF

D: .
V: TRBV27
J: TRBJ2-1
size: .
DNA: TGTGCCAGCAGGTCAGTCTACAATGAGCAGTTCTTC
CDR3: CASRSVYNEQFF

D: TRBD1
V: TRBV5-1
J: TRBJ2-1
size: .
DNA: TGCGCCAGCAGCAGGGACAGGGAGGGCGGTGAGCAGTTCTTC
CDR3: CASSRDREGGEQFF

D: TRBD1
V: TRBV30
J: TRBJ2-7
size: .
DNA: TGTGCCTGGCGAAAAGGGACAGGAGCCTACGAGCAGTACTTC
CDR3: CAWRKGTGAYEQYF

D: .
V: TRBV2
J: TRBJ2-7
size: .
DNA: TGTGCCAGCTCCGAGGGCCTTCTCATCGAGCAGTACTTC
CDR3: CASSEGLLIEQYF

D: TRBD1
V: TRBV5-6
J: TRBJ2-1
size: .
DNA: TGTGCCAGCAGCTTGGTGGGGACAGACAATGAGCAGTTCTTC
CDR3: CASSLVGTDNEQFF

D: TRBD2
V: TRBV27
J: TRBJ2-3
size: .
DNA: TGTGCCAGCAGTTTATTTGAACGGGAGGGGCAGTATTTT
CDR3: CASSLFEREGQYF

D: TRBD1
V: TRBV4-3
J: TRBJ2-7
size: .
DNA: TGCGCCAGCAGCCAAGCCGCAGGGGGCGACTACGAGCAGTACTTC
CDR3: CASSQAAGGDYEQYF

D: .
V: TRBV27
J: TRBJ2-5
size: .
DNA: TGTGCCAGCAGTTCCTCGCTTGGGGGGACGGACCAAGAGACCCAGTACTTC
CDR3: CASSSSLGGTDQETQYF

D: .
V: TRBV6-5
J: TRBJ1-2
size: .
DNA: TGTGCCAGCAGTTACTCGAATTTTAGAGGAGGCTACACCTTC
CDR3: CASSYSNFRGGYTF

D: .
V: TRBV30
J: TRBJ2-7
size: .
DNA: TGTGCCTGGAGCGCACCCGAGGGCGAGCAGTACTTC
CDR3: CAWSAPEGEQYF

D: TRBD2
V: TRBV7-3
J: TRBJ2-1
size: .
DNA: TGTGCCAGCAGCTTAAATAGCGGGAGAACAAGTGAGCAGTTCTTC
CDR3: CASSLNSGRTSEQFF

D: TRBD1
V: TRBV19
J: TRBJ2-5
size: .
DNA: TGTGCCAGTAGTAAGGACAGGGAAGAGACCCAGTACTTC
CDR3: CASSKDREETQYF

D: .
V: TRBV5-4
J: TRBJ2-5
size: .
DNA: TGTGCCAGCAGCCCGGGACTGTACCAAGAGACCCAGTACTTC
CDR3: CASSPGLYQETQYF

D: .
V: TRBV27
J: TRBJ2-2
size: once
DNA: TGTGCCAGCAGTTTGGGCAGAACCACCGGGGAGCTGTTTTTT
CDR3: CASSLGRTTGELFF

D: .
V: TRBV30
J: TRBJ2-2
size: .
DNA: TGTGCCTGGAGTGTTTTGGTCGGGACAATGAACACCGGGGAGCTGTTTTTT
CDR3: CAWSVLVGTMNTGELFF

D: .
V: TRBV12-2
J: TRBJ2-3
size: .
DNA: TGTGCAAGTCGCTTATGGGCAAAAGATACGCAGTATTTT
CDR3: CASRLWAKDTQYF

D: .
V: TRBV14
J: TRBJ2-1
size: .
DNA: TGTGCCAGCAGCTACAGTTATGAGCAGTTCTTC
CDR3: CASSYSYEQFF

D: .
V: TRBV2
J: TRBJ2-1
size: .
DNA: TGTGCCAGCAGTGGACTGGAGCAGTTCTTC
CDR3: CASSGLEQFF

D: .
V: TRBV29-1
J: TRBJ1-5
size: once
DNA: TGCAGCGTTGGACCTTCACAGGGCAATCAGCCCCAGCATTTT
CDR3: CSVGPSQGNQPQHF

D: TRBD1
V: TRBV7-8
J: TRBJ2-7
size: once
DNA: TGTGCCAGCAGCTCTGTCAGGGGGCCCTCCTACGAGCAGTACTTC
CDR3: CASSSVRGPSYEQYF

D: .
V: TRBV19
J: TRBJ1-1
size: .
DNA: TGTGCCAGTAGTATAGTGGAGTATAACACTGAAGCTTTCTTT
CDR3: CASSIVEYNTEAFF

D: .
V: TRBV10-2
J: TRBJ2-1
size: .
DNA: TGCGCCAGCCGTCTTAACATGGACAATGAGCAGTTCTTC
CDR3: CASRLNMDNEQFF

D: .
V: TRBV9
J: TRBJ2-5
size: .
DNA: TGTGCCAGCAGCGTAGAAGGGGGAGGGACCCAAGAGACCCAGTACTTC
CDR3: CASSVEGGGTQETQYF

D: .
V: TRBV6-9
J: TRBJ1-1
size: .
DNA: TGTGCCAGCAGTTACTTAGTGAACACTGAAGCTTTCTTT
CDR3: CASSYLVNTEAFF

D: TRBD1
V: TRBV30
J: TRBJ1-2
size: .
DNA: TGTGCCTGGAGTGTTAGTGACAGGGGAACTAATGGCTACACCTTC
CDR3: CAWSVSDRGTNGYTF

D: .
V: TRBV9
J: TRBJ2-1
size: .
DNA: TGTGCCAGCAGCCACCCTGCGGATGAGCAGTTCTTC
CDR3: CASSHPADEQFF

D: TRBD2
V: TRBV19
J: TRBJ2-3
size: .
DNA: TGTGCCAGTAGTATGGTAACGGGAGGGCAAGATACGCAGTATTTT
CDR3: CASSMVTGGQDTQYF

D: TRBD1
V: TRBV6-5
J: TRBJ2-7
size: .
DNA: TGTGCCAGCAGTTACCGGGACAGGGGATCCTACGAGCAGTACTTC
CDR3: CASSYRDRGSYEQYF

D: .
V: TRBV19
J: TRBJ2-1
size: few
DNA: TGTGCCAGTGGGCAATGGAATGAGCAGTTCTTC
CDR3: CASGQWNEQFF

D: TRBD1
V: TRBV6-5
J: TRBJ1-1
size: .
DNA: TGTGCCAGCGCCTGGGGACAGGGATCGGGAGTGGATGCTTTCTTT
CDR3: CASAWGQGSGVDAFF

D: TRBD2
V: TRBV11-2
J: TRBJ2-7
size: .
DNA: TGTGCCAGCAGCTTAGTGACTAGCGGGAGGAGCGAGCAGTACTTC
CDR3: CASSLVTSGRSEQYF

D: TRBD1
V: TRBV9
J: TRBJ1-1
size: .
DNA: TGTGCCAGCAGCGTCACAGGGGTAAGCGAAGCTTTCTTT
CDR3: CASSVTGVSEAFF

D: .
V: TRBV27
J: TRBJ1-1
size: .
DNA: TGTGCCAGCGGCCCTTCGGGTGGCCCTGAAGCTTTCTTT
CDR3: CASGPSGGPEAFF

D: .
V: TRBV19
J: TRBJ2-1
size: .
DNA: TGTGCCAGTAGTGCCGGCGGCAACAATGAGCAGTTCTTC
CDR3: CASSAGGNNEQFF

D: TRBD2
V: TRBV7-8
J: TRBJ2-5
size: .
DNA: TGTGCCAGCAGATTTTTTAGCGGGAGCGAAGAGACCCAGTACTTC
CDR3: CASRFFSGSEETQYF

D: TRBD1
V: TRBV13
J: TRBJ2-7
size: .
DNA: TGTGCCAGCAGCTCCCCCGGGACAGTCTACGAGCAGTACTTC
CDR3: CASSSPGTVYEQYF

D: .
V: TRBV10-3
J: TRBJ1-5
size: .
DNA: TGTGCCATCAGTGATTTTGAGGCTTATCAGCCCCAGCATTTT
CDR3: CAISDFEAYQPQHF

D: TRBD1
V: TRBV27
J: TRBJ2-5
size: .
DNA: TGTGCCAGCAGTTCCACCGACAGGGGGCGAAGGGAGACCCAGTACTTC
CDR3: CASSSTDRGRRETQYF

D: .
V: TRBV10-3
J: TRBJ1-1
size: .
DNA: TGTGCCATCATGGGAGGTCCGCTCGTGGAGGCTGAAGCTTTCTTT
CDR3: CAIMGGPLVEAEAFF

D: .
V: TRBV6-1
J: TRBJ2-7
size: .
DNA: TGTGCCAGCAGCGGCAGGCGGGTCTACGAGCAGTACTTC
CDR3: CASSGRRVYEQYF

D: .
V: TRBV25-1
J: TRBJ1-4
size: .
DNA: TGTGCCAGCCCGTGGTCAGGAAATGAAAAACTGTTTTTT
CDR3: CASPWSGNEKLFF